This T cell receptor beta chain was documented in a study of response to subunit inactivated influenza vaccine. This clonotype has a handful of counts. Per the germline V gene, CDR1 is ENHRY and CDR2 is SYGVKD. V lost 6 bases and J lost 0; bases outside the gene matches: 2. The CDR3 sequence is 15 residues long. TCRdb reanalysed the RT-PCR reads using MiXCR and keeps one entry per CDR3 protein. The table includes 500,000 to 600,000 distinct CDR3 sequences, about 10% detected once. The chain joins TRBV10-3 to TRBJ2-6; 7 nucleotides match TRBD1. The sample consisted of PBMCs from blood, taken on the day of vaccination. The receptor was isolated from a man aged 45-65 years who received an inactivated influenza vaccine. In DNA form, the CDR3 reads TGTGCCATCAGGGACAGGCCCTCTGGGGCCAACGTCCTGACTTTC. Amino acids: CAIRDRPSGANVLTF.